The clone carrying this T cell receptor beta chain was recorded once. The antigen remains unidentified. The data are from a study of CD8+ T cells in alopecia areata. RNA was extracted and reverse transcribed into cDNA as the sequencing template. Clones were read by immunoSEQ multiplex PCR, and TCRdb kept only the in-frame ones, dropping some. This sample has about 180,000 clones; roughly 70% occur once, and the top ten carry more than 9.5%. Regarding the study as a whole: Higher clonality was seen in lesional scalp than in normal scalp, especially in alopecia totalis/universalis. Mice showed TCR sharing more clearly than patients did, possibly owing to HLA.

The sequencing here drew on CD8+ T cells sorted from blood, taken at week 0. The source is a human donor with alopecia areata.

Written as DNA, the CDR3 is TGTGCCAGCAGCTTAGGACAGGGGGATTATCCCCAGCATTTT. Translated, it gives CASSLGQGDYPQHF. The chain combines TRBV7-8 with TRBJ1-5; 9 bases line up with TRBD1. With V trimmed by 1 base and J by 10 bases, 5 bases remained unmatched. Per germline, CDR1 SGHVS and CDR2 FQNEAQ. The CDR3 sequence is 14 residues long.